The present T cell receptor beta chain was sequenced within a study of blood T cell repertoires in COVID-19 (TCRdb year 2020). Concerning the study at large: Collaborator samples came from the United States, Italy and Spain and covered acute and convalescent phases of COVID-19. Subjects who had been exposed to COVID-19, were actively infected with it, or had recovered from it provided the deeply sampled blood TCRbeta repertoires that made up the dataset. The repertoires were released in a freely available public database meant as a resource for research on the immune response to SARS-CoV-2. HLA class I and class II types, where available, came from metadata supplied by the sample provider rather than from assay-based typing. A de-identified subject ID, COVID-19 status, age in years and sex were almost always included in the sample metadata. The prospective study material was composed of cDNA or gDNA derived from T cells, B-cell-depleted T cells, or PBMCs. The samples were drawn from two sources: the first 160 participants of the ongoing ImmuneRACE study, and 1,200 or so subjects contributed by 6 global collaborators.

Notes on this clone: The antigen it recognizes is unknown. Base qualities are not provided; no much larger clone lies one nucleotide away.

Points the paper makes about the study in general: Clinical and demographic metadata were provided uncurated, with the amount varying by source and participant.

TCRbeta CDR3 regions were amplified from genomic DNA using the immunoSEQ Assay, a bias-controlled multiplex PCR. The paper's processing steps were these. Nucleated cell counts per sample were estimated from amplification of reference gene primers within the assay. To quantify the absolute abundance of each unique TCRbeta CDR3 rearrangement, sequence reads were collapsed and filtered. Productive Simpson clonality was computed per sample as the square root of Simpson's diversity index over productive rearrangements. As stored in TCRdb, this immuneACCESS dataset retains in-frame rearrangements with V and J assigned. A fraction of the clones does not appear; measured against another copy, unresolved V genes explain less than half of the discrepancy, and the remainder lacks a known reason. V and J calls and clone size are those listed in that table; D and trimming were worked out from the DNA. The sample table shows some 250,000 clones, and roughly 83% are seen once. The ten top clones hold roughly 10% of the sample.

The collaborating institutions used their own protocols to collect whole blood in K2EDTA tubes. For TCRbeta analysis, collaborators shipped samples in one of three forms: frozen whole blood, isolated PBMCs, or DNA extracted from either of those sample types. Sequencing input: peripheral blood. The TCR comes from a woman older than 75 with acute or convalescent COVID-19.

The CDR3 reads as follows: CAISVTSGGASYEQYF. The DNA sequence is TGTGCCATCAGTGTAACTAGCGGGGGGGCCAGCTACGAGCAGTACTTC. The sequence joins TRBV10-3 to TRBJ2-7; 13 bases in the junction line up with TRBD2. The CDR3 has 16 amino acids, counting the end cysteine and phenylalanine. Of all the DNA, just the CDR3 is kept, 48 bases in frame from base 1. V lost 4 bases and J lost 3 bases, and the count of bases not matched to a germline gene is 6. The germline V gene encodes CDR1 ENHRY and CDR2 SYGVKD.